This T cell receptor beta chain was profiled in a study of T cells after yellow fever vaccination. Findings of the study overall: Shared CD4/CD8 clonotypes were a small share, likely from convergent recombination.

A process of 5'RACE template switching, which added a universal primer site and UMIs, was used to make TCR cDNA. MiXCR was run by TCRdb on the 5' RACE reads, yielding one entry per CDR3 protein. Here the sample spans under 550,000 distinct CDR3 sequences, roughly 22% being singletons. This clonotype came up a few times. Its antigen is as yet unknown. Germline V gives CDR1 SGHRS, CDR2 YFSETQ. The CDR3 length is 15 residues. The ends lost 3 bases at V and 2 bases at J; junction bases unmatched: 4. Sequenced material: PBMCs, taken about 20 days after the first yellow fever vaccination. This chain uses TRBV5-1 with TRBJ1-1, with 10 bases that match TRBD1. This sequence was found in a man younger than 35 who received the YFV17D yellow fever vaccine. CDR3 in amino acids: CASSSGQGINTEAFF. In nucleotides, the CDR3 is TGCGCCAGCAGCTCGGGACAGGGGATAAACACTGAAGCTTTCTTT.